The present TCR beta chain was sequenced within a study of blood T cell repertoires in COVID-19 (dated by TCRdb to 2018 to 2020). With regard to the full study: Samples covering the acute and convalescent phases of COVID-19 were provided by collaborators in the United States, Italy and Spain. The prospective study material was composed of cDNA or gDNA derived from T cells, B-cell-depleted T cells, or PBMCs. Samples came from the ongoing ImmuneRACE study (first 160 participants) plus 1,254 subjects from 6 global collaborators. The dataset comprised deeply sampled blood TCRbeta repertoires from subjects exposed to, actively infected with, or recovered from COVID-19. The repertoires were made available in a free public database intended to serve as a resource for research on the immune response to SARS-CoV-2. Where available, HLA class I and class II types were obtained from metadata supplied by the sample provider rather than from assay-based typing. Nearly every sample came with metadata listing a de-identified subject ID, COVID-19 status, age in years and sex.

Comment on this clone: Its antigen target is currently unknown. There are no base qualities to consult, and no much larger clone falls within one base.

Paper-wide results and their limitations: Clinical and demographic metadata were provided uncurated, with the amount varying by source and participant.

TCRbeta CDR3 regions were amplified from genomic DNA by means of the immunoSEQ Assay, a bias-controlled multiplex PCR. Per the source publication's procedure: The number of nucleated cells in each sample was estimated from the amplification of reference gene primers within the assay. Sequence reads were collapsed and filtered to measure the absolute abundance of every unique TCRbeta CDR3 rearrangement. For each sample, productive Simpson clonality was calculated as the square root of Simpson's diversity index over productive rearrangements. TCRdb limited this immuneACCESS table to in-frame rearrangements with V and J called. A share of clones is missing; checked studies link under half to unresolved V genes, and the rest is unexplained. The D gene and trimming were derived from the DNA, and the V and J assignments and clone size from that table. Present in this sample are about 170,000 clones, 83% of which were seen just once. Roughly 1.9% of the sample comes from the top ten.

V trim: 1 base; J trim: 7 bases; unmatched bases: 6. The germline V gene (reference sequence) specifies SGHAT as CDR1 and FQDESV as CDR2. The CDR3 measures 16 amino acids from cysteine to phenylalanine. Here the CDR3 DNA is all that survives: 48 bases in frame from base 1. The collaborating institutions used their own protocols to collect whole blood in K2EDTA tubes. Collaborator samples were shipped for TCRbeta analysis as frozen whole blood, isolated PBMCs, or DNA extracted from either sample type. This sequence uses TRBV11-1 and TRBJ2-1; 11 middle bases align to TRBD2. Sequenced sample: peripheral blood. The TCR was taken from an elderly woman with acute or convalescent COVID-19. The DNA sequence is TGTGCCAGCAGCTTAGAGCTAGCGGGGGGTAGGAATGAGCAGTTCTTC. Its translation reads: CASSLELAGGRNEQFF.